The 22 T cell receptor beta chains below were found in one sample sequenced in a study of cytomegalovirus exposure and HLA in healthy donors. The primer mix had 60 Vbeta and 13 Jbeta primers. The repertoire was sequenced with immunoSEQ multiplex PCR; TCRdb's copy has only in-frame clones and lacks some. The sample holds over 150,000 clones, under 85% seen once. What was sequenced was PBMCs. Receptors originate from a man between 18 and 29 years old in good health and CMV-seronegative.

J is TRBJ2-1 and V is TRBV10-2; tentatively, D is TRBD1 (6 bases). Germline V gene lookup returns CDR1 WSHSY and CDR2 SAAADI. V was shortened by 2 bases and J by 7 bases, with 9 bases between the two germline ends. This CDR3 comprises 13 residues. DNA for the CDR3: TGCGCCAGCAGTGAGGCAGGGGTTAATGAGCAGTTCTTC. Translation gives CASSEAGVNEQFF.

The chain recombines TRBV18 with TRBJ1-1; possible D gene TRBD1, 5 bases. Trimming removed 2 bases from V and 4 bases from J, with 20 bases in between. The germline V gene has CDR1 KGHSH and CDR2 LQKENI. The CDR3 runs 17 residues. The CDR3: CASSPSASFAGGTEAFF. The CDR3 DNA reads as TGTGCCAGCTCACCATCGGCGTCTTTTGCGGGGGGCACTGAAGCTTTCTTT. The whole variable domain, filled in from reference TRBV18 and TRBJ1-1, reads NAGVMQNPRHLVRRRGQEARLRCSPMKGHSHVYWYRQLPEEGLKFMVYLQKENIIDESGMPKERFSAEFPKEGPSILRIQQVVRGDSAAYFCASSPSASFAGGTEAFFGQGTRLTVV.

The genes are TRBV7-6 and TRBJ1-1; possibly TRBD1 for D (6 bases). The CDR3 runs to 13 residues. The V gene lost 0 bases and the J gene lost 8 bases, with 10 bases spanning the gap. Germline assignment: CDR1 SGHVS and CDR2 FNYEAQ. The CDR3 DNA is TGTGCCAGCAGCTTAGCGTCAGGGGTAGAAGCTTTCTTT. Translating it yields CASSLASGVEAFF.

The J gene is TRBJ2-1, the V gene TRBV7-3; maybe TRBD1 (6 bases). CDR1 is SGHTA and CDR2 is FQGTGA in the germline V gene. V lost 2 bases to trimming and J lost 15 bases, with 17 bases between them. The CDR3 has 13 residues. CDR3: CASSLGRQDPAFF. DNA for the CDR3: TGTGCCAGCAGCTTAGGTAGACAGGACCCTGCGTTCTTC.

The rearrangement links TRBV7-8 to TRBJ1-4; the D gene is possibly TRBD1 (5 bases). In germline, CDR1 is SGHVS, CDR2 FQNEAQ. Trimming removed 2 bases at V and 3 bases at J, with 10 bases between. The CDR3 runs 15 residues. The CDR3 region is CASSLWGTSNEKLFF. In DNA form, the CDR3 reads TGTGCCAGCAGCTTATGGGGGACTTCTAATGAAAAACTGTTTTTT.

This clone was counted a few times. This chain joins TRBV7-9 and TRBJ1-2, with D possibly TRBD1 on 5 matching bases. CDR1 and CDR2 (germline): SEHNR, FQNEAQ (reference sequence). V lost 1 base and J 4 bases, leaving 10 bases between the germline ends. The CDR3 length is 14 residues. Here the CDR3 reads CASSLDQGSYGYTF. The DNA for the CDR3 is TGTGCCAGCAGCTTAGATCAGGGATCCTATGGCTACACCTTC. The entire variable domain, with the rest obtained from reference TRBV7-9 and TRBJ1-2, is as follows: DTGVSQNPRHKITKRGQNVTFRCDPISEHNRLYWYRQTLGQGPEFLTYFQNEAQLEKSRLLSDRFSAERPKGSFSTLEIQRTEQGDSAMYLCASSLDQGSYGYTFGSGTRLTVV.

The chain carries TRBV5-1 and TRBJ2-7, with 10 bases fitting TRBD1. Germline trimming cut 0 bases from V and 3 bases from J; bases unmatched to any gene: 9. The CDR3 contains 17 residues. Per the germline V gene, CDR1 is SGHRS and CDR2 is YFSETQ. Here the CDR3 reads CASSLVSGTGAYYEQYF. The CDR3 nucleotides read TGCGCCAGCAGCTTGGTGTCCGGGACAGGGGCATACTACGAGCAGTACTTC. The full variable domain, completed using reference TRBV5-1 and TRBJ2-7, is KAGVTQTPRYLIKTRGQQVTLSCSPISGHRSVSWYQQTPGQGLQFLFEYFSETQRNKGNFPGRFSGRQFSNSRSEMNVSTLELGDSALYLCASSLVSGTGAYYEQYFGPGTRLTVT.

This chain joins TRBV29-1 and TRBJ2-5; D ambiguous. TRBJ2-7 matches the DNA end more closely, so the J call is doubtful. The CDR3 sequence is 12 residues long. Germline lookup yields CDR1 SQVTM and CDR2 ANQGSEA. Here the CDR3 reads CSVSESSYEQYF. CDR3 DNA sequence: TGCAGCGTGTCTGAGAGCTCCTACGAGCAGTACTTC.

The chain recombines TRBV4-1 with TRBJ2-7; maybe TRBD2 (6 bases). V was cut by 2 bases and J by 4 bases, with 21 bases left in between. CDR1 is MGHRA, CDR2 YSYEKL, per germline. This CDR3 region has 17 residues. The CDR3: CASSQPLTVGRGYEQYF. As DNA, the CDR3 is TGCGCCAGCAGCCAACCCCTAACAGTCGGGAGAGGGTACGAGCAGTACTTC.

This chain uses TRBV30 with TRBJ1-1, with D maybe TRBD1 (6 bases). The CDR3 length is 14 residues. Germline V gene lookup returns CDR1 GTSNPN and CDR2 SVGIG (reference sequence). Trimming removed 3 bases from V and 4 bases from J, with 15 bases in between. CDR3 sequence reads: CAWSNFRGSTEAFF. The CDR3, as DNA: TGTGCCTGGAGCAATTTCAGGGGTAGCACTGAAGCTTTCTTT.

This sequence joins TRBV9 and TRBJ1-6; 8 bases line up with TRBD1. The CDR3 covers 17 residues. Trimming took 3 bases from V and 9 from J; bases not matched to a gene: 14. Germline loops: CDR1 SGDLS, CDR2 YYNGEE. CDR3 DNA: TGTGCCAGCAGCGACCATATACAGGGGGAGCATGGTTCACCCCTCCACTTT. As protein: CASSDHIQGEHGSPLHF.

The sample holds one count of this clone. This chain links TRBV11-2 with TRBJ1-2, with TRBD1 matching 7 bases. Per germline, CDR1 SGHAT and CDR2 FQNNGV. V trimming: 1 base; J trimming: 7 bases; junction bases outside the gene matches: 3. The CDR3 loop spans 13 amino acids. CDR3 nucleotides: TGTGCCAGCAGCTTAGGGCGGGACAGTGGCTACACCTTC. Its translation: CASSLGRDSGYTF.

The chain couples TRBV13 to TRBJ2-1, with a weak D call TRBD1 (5 bases). Germline V gives CDR1 PRHDT, CDR2 FYEKMQ (reference sequence). This CDR3 contains 16 residues. Trimming left V 0 bases short and J 0 bases short, with 9 bases between. The CDR3 nucleotides are TGTGCCAGCAGCTTAGGTTGGGGCAGCTCCTACAATGAGCAGTTCTTC. Translation: CASSLGWGSSYNEQFF.

This clone occurred a few times. This chain uses TRBV6-1 with TRBJ2-7; tentatively, D is TRBD2 (5 bases). V was cut by 5 bases and J by 3 bases, with 11 bases left in between. The germline CDR1 and CDR2 sequences are MNHNS and SASEGT. The CDR3 consists of 13 residues. The CDR3 DNA follows: TGTGCCAGCAGTAGGGCTAGCTTCTACGAGCAGTACTTC. Its protein product is CASSRASFYEQYF.

This chain joins TRBV29-1 and TRBJ2-3; D is perhaps TRBD2 (6 bases). CDR1 is SQVTM and CDR2 is ANQGSEA in the germline V gene. The CDR3 is made up of 22 amino acids. The germline V and J ends were trimmed by 0 bases and 3 bases, with 34 bases remaining between them. The CDR3 DNA follows: TGCAGCGTTGAAGATTGGAGCAGGGACGGACTACCCTCCGCCCGACAAACAGATACGCAGTATTTT. It translates to CSVEDWSRDGLPSARQTDTQYF.

This chain joins TRBV9 and TRBJ1-2, with D possibly TRBD1 on 6 matching bases. This CDR3 is 14 amino acids long. Trimming pared 6 bases from V and 3 bases from J, leaving 15 bases between. In germline, CDR1 is SGDLS, CDR2 YYNGEE. The CDR3 sequence is CASTSQGFDYGYTF. The CDR3 DNA reads TGTGCCAGCACCAGCCAGGGGTTTGACTATGGCTACACCTTC.

The CDR3 bases are TGTGCCAGCTCACCAAAGGAGGGGATAAACACTGAAGCTTTCTTT. It encodes CASSPKEGINTEAFF. V usage is TRBV18 and J usage is TRBJ1-1; D is perhaps TRBD1 (5 bases). The V gene's germline CDR1 is KGHSH and CDR2 LQKENI. The V and J ends lost 2 bases and 2 bases respectively, with 12 bases between them. CDR3 length equals 15 residues.

V is TRBV19 and J is TRBJ2-3, with TRBD2 identical over 11 bases. V lost 5 bases to trimming and J lost 0 bases; unmatched junction nucleotides: 4. Germline CDR1 LNHDA, CDR2 SQIVND (reference sequence). The CDR3 length is 16 residues. The CDR3 reads CASSRLAGPSTDTQYF. The CDR3 nucleotides are TGTGCCAGTAGTCGACTAGCGGGACCTAGCACAGATACGCAGTATTTT.

This clone was counted a few times. The J gene is TRBJ1-6, the V gene TRBV6-1; 9 bases line up with TRBD1. The CDR3 totals 12 residues. Germline loops: CDR1 MNHNS, CDR2 SASEGT. V lost 9 bases to trimming and J lost 8 bases; unmatched junction nucleotides: 2. The CDR3 region is CARGQGDSPLHF. In nucleotides, the CDR3 is TGTGCCAGGGGACAGGGAGATTCACCCCTCCACTTT.

The V gene is TRBV7-2, the J gene TRBJ2-2, with a tentative D call TRBD2 (6 bases). CDR1 and CDR2 (germline): SGHTA, FQGNSA. V was trimmed by 5 bases and J by 5 bases, leaving 12 bases between them. The CDR3 contains 14 residues. CDR3 protein: CASSPQGGTGELFF. The DNA for the CDR3 is TGTGCCAGCAGCCCCCAGGGAGGTACCGGGGAGCTGTTTTTT.

The rearrangement uses TRBV7-6 and TRBJ2-3, with 10 bases fitting TRBD2. Germline lookup yields CDR1 SGHVS and CDR2 FNYEAQ. The CDR3 totals 15 residues. V gave up 6 bases and J gave up 3 bases; unmatched junction bases: 6. The CDR3 sequence is CASSLGTSETDTQYF. DNA of the CDR3: TGTGCCAGCAGTCTTGGGACTAGCGAGACAGATACGCAGTATTTT.

The rearrangement links TRBV7-2 to TRBJ2-3; D ambiguous. Germline CDR1 and CDR2: SGHTA and FQGNSA. The germline V and J ends were trimmed by 6 bases and 2 bases, with 9 bases remaining between them. The CDR3 totals 13 residues. The CDR3 reads CASSRANTDTQYF. In DNA form, the CDR3 reads TGTGCCAGCAGTCGAGCGAACACAGATACGCAGTATTTT.